Following are 18 T cell receptor beta chains from one sample sequenced in a study of blood T cell repertoires in COVID-19. Clones were sequenced by immunoSEQ multiplex PCR, and TCRdb holds only the in-frame ones, with some missing. Counted here are roughly 280,000 clones, 70% to 90% occurring once; the ten biggest clones make up 9.5% to 12%. The sample consisted of peripheral blood. The source of these receptors is a woman aged 70 to 79 with acute or convalescent COVID-19.

The chain joins TRBV19 to TRBJ1-2, with D perhaps matching TRBD1 (5 bases). The CDR3 spans 16 residues. Trimming shortened V by 6 bases and J by 3 bases, and 20 bases separated the two germline ends. Germline V gene sequence: CDR1 LNHDA, CDR2 SQIVND (reference sequence). Written as DNA, the CDR3 is TGTGCCAGTAGCGATACAAACAGGTTCCGCCACTATGGCTACACCTTC. This translates into CASSDTNRFRHYGYTF.

In its sample, this clone was seen a few times. V and J are TRBV4-2 and TRBJ2-2; 9 bases map to TRBD1. The V and J ends lost 0 bases and 7 bases, in that order; junction bases with no gene match: 9. This CDR3 contains 17 residues. In germline, CDR1 is LGHNA, CDR2 YNFKEQ. CDR3 nucleotide sequence: TGTGCCAGCAGCCAAGATCCCCGGACAGGGGTAGGCGGGGAGCTGTTTTTT. Translated, it gives CASSQDPRTGVGGELFF.

CDR3 bases: TGTGCCACCAGTGCCGGGACTTCACCTAGCACAGATACGCAGTATTTT. Translated, it gives CATSAGTSPSTDTQYF. The chain carries TRBV24-1 and TRBJ2-3, with D maybe TRBD2 (6 bases). Per germline, CDR1 KGHDR and CDR2 SFDVKD. V was clipped by 5 bases and J by 0 bases, with 14 bases between them. CDR3 length: 16 residues.

This clone was detected only a few times. The V and J genes are TRBV11-2 and TRBJ1-5; the D is unclear. Trimming took 5 bases from V and 3 from J, leaving 14 bases between them. The CDR3 is 15 amino acids. Germline assignment: CDR1 SGHAT and CDR2 FQNNGV. Here the CDR3 DNA reads TGTGCCAGCAGCCCGGCGGGCAGAGACAATCAGCCCCAGCATTTT. This encodes CASSPAGRDNQPQHF.

The V and J genes are TRBV7-2 and TRBJ2-2; 10 bases match TRBD2. The ends lost 7 bases at V and 4 bases at J; junction bases unmatched: 9. Germline CDR1 and CDR2: SGHTA and FQGNSA. This CDR3 has 16 amino acids. CDR3 nucleotide sequence: TGTGCCAGCACCCTAAGCGGGGGGGCCTTCACCGGGGAGCTGTTTTTT. Translated, it gives CASTLSGGAFTGELFF. The whole variable domain, remainder taken from reference TRBV7-2 and TRBJ2-2, is GAGVSQSPSNKVTEKGKDVELRCDPISGHTALYWYRQSLGQGLEFLIYFQGNSAPDKSGLPSDRFSAERTGGSVSTLTIQRTQQEDSAVYLCASTLSGGAFTGELFFGEGSRLTVL.

J is TRBJ1-2 and V is TRBV3-1 (or the pseudogene TRBV3-2); D may be TRBD1 (5 bases). Between the trimmed V and J ends, which lost 6 bases and 0 bases, there was a span of 8 bases. This CDR3 is 13 amino acids long. The V gene's germline CDR1 is LGHDT and CDR2 YNNKEL (reference sequence). The CDR3 here is CASRGRANYGYTF. The DNA for the CDR3 is TGTGCCAGCAGGGGCAGGGCTAACTATGGCTACACCTTC.

The chain links TRBV14 to TRBJ2-5; TRBD2 is a possible D gene (6 bases). Germline CDR1 reads SGHDN; CDR2 reads FVKESK. Trimming removed 2 bases from V and 4 bases from J, with 14 bases in between. CDR3 length: 15 amino acids. CDR3 sequence: CASSQFRGGRETQYF. The CDR3 region has the DNA TGTGCCAGCAGCCAATTTAGGGGAGGTAGAGAGACCCAGTACTTC.

Comment on this clone: Other DNA sequences of this sample code for an identical CDR3. The genes are TRBV20-1 and TRBJ2-3, with D maybe TRBD2 (6 bases). The CDR3 has 11 residues. V lost 4 bases, J lost 6 bases, and 8 bases lay in between. Germline V lookup: CDR1 DFQATT, CDR2 SNEGSKA (reference sequence). The CDR3, as DNA: TGCAGTGCTACACTAGCCGATACGCAGTATTTT. It yields the protein CSATLADTQYF.

V usage is TRBV9 and J usage is TRBJ2-7; 10 bases match TRBD2. CDR1 and CDR2 from the germline V gene are SGDLS and YYNGEE. The V and J ends lost 0 bases and 6 bases, in that order; junction bases with no gene match: 9. CDR3 length: 16 residues. The chain's CDR3 is CASSVGIAGGGGEQYF. As DNA, the CDR3 is TGTGCCAGCAGCGTAGGTATAGCGGGGGGCGGTGGCGAGCAGTACTTC.

V gene TRBV29-1 combines with J gene TRBJ1-1; tentatively, D is TRBD1 (6 bases). The germline V and J ends were trimmed by 6 bases and 0 bases, with 14 bases remaining between them. This CDR3 region has 14 residues. CDR1 and CDR2 from the germline V gene are SQVTM and ANQGSEA. Here the CDR3 reads CSVARTVMNTEAFF. CDR3 in DNA: TGCAGCGTGGCCCGGACAGTCATGAACACTGAAGCTTTCTTT.

The chain carries TRBV25-1 and TRBJ2-2; 7 positions agree with TRBD1. Per the germline V gene, CDR1 is MGHDK and CDR2 is SYGVNS. The V and J ends lost 2 bases and 0 bases, in that order; junction bases with no gene match: 6. This CDR3 is built from 17 residues. CDR3 nucleotide sequence: TGTGCCAGCAGTGAACTTCTCCAGGGGGCGAACACCGGGGAGCTGTTTTTT. It translates to CASSELLQGANTGELFF.

This sequence joins TRBV7-3 and TRBJ2-7; D is possibly TRBD1 (5 bases). The CDR3 is made up of 14 amino acids. The germline V gene has CDR1 SGHTA and CDR2 FQGTGA. Trimming left V 2 bases short and J 7 bases short, with 15 bases between. For the CDR3, the DNA is TGTGCCAGCAGCTTAGGAGCAGGGCTGGGAGAGCAGTACTTC. Translation gives CASSLGAGLGEQYF.

The gene calls are TRBV18 and TRBJ1-5; tentative D call: TRBD1 (5 bases). The length of the CDR3 is 17 residues. Germline CDR1 is KGHSH and CDR2 is LQKENI. V gave up 2 bases and J gave up 1 base, with 15 bases separating them. This CDR3 is CASSPRTVQGSNQPQHF. CDR3 DNA sequence: TGTGCCAGCTCACCAAGGACGGTCCAGGGAAGCAATCAGCCCCAGCATTTT.

The gene calls are TRBV2 and TRBJ1-6; no firm D call. V was shortened by 8 bases and J by 0 bases, with 8 bases between the two germline ends. This CDR3 spans 14 amino acids. CDR1 is SNHLY, CDR2 FYNNEI, per germline. CDR3 residues: CASCVTSYNSPLHF. DNA of the CDR3: TGTGCCAGCTGCGTCACCTCCTATAATTCACCCCTCCACTTT.

The chain has TRBV3-1 (or the pseudogene TRBV3-2) and TRBJ2-7; D gene uncertain. The length of the CDR3 is 14 residues. Deletions cut 0 bases from V and 0 bases from J, with 6 bases between. Germline V gene lookup returns CDR1 LGHDT and CDR2 YNNKEL (reference sequence). Here the CDR3 DNA reads TGTGCCAGCAGCCAAGAATACAGCTCCTACGAGCAGTACTTC. This translates into CASSQEYSSYEQYF.

The table lists this clone with a few counts. The rearrangement links TRBV3-1 (or the pseudogene TRBV3-2) to TRBJ1-1; TRBD1 might be the D (5 bases). Trimming cost V 4 bases and J 4 bases, with 19 bases left between them. The CDR3 runs 16 residues. Germline CDR1 and CDR2: LGHDT and YNNKEL (reference sequence). The CDR3 loop reads CASSPHAGGRGTEAFF. In nucleotides, the CDR3 is TGTGCCAGCAGCCCCCATGCCGGGGGGAGGGGCACTGAAGCTTTCTTT.

This clone came up a few times. Additional DNA sequences in this sample encode the identical CDR3. The genes are TRBV5-1 and TRBJ2-2; tentatively, D is TRBD2 (6 bases). The V and J ends lost 0 bases and 5 bases respectively, with 8 bases between them. Germline CDR1 and CDR2: SGHRS and YFSETQ. The CDR3 has 14 amino acids. CDR3 in DNA: TGCGCCAGCAGCTTGGCCGGAGGGACCGGGGAGCTGTTTTTT. It yields the protein CASSLAGGTGELFF.

Concerning this clone itself: At one of its ends the junction is not consistent with the germline gene, which may arise from a read error. The rearrangement uses TRBV20-1 and TRBJ2-1, with 8 bases aligning to TRBD2. CDR1 is DFQATT and CDR2 is SNEGSKA in the germline V gene (reference sequence). CDR3 size: 11 residues. This CDR3 reads CSGGSYNEQFF. Written as DNA, the CDR3 is TGTTCGGGGGGGTCCTACAATGAGCAGTTCTTC.